This entry lists 10 T cell receptor beta chains sequenced from one sample in a study of CD8 T cells in ankylosing spondylitis. Each CDR3 protein gets one entry after TCRdb re-called the 5' RACE reads with MiXCR. The sample shows some 140,000 distinct CDR3 sequences, 7% to 10% of them seen only once. Sample: synovial fluid, either unsorted or a sorted T cell fraction (not recorded which). The receptors were gathered from a male donor with ankylosing spondylitis.

This clonotype was seen ten or more times. The chain links TRBV12-3 or TRBV12-4 to TRBJ1-5, with D hard to call. Deletions cut 2 bases from V and 2 bases from J, with 7 bases between. The CDR3 consists of 14 residues. DNA for the CDR3: TGTGCCAGCAGTTTATGGGCTGGCAATCAGCCCCAGCATTTT. Its protein is CASSLWAGNQPQHF.

This clonotype has more than one count but fewer than ten. The genes are TRBV29-1 and TRBJ1-2; 8 bases are a match to TRBD1. This CDR3 comprises 12 residues. Germline CDR1 and CDR2: SQVTM and ANQGSEA. The ends lost 6 bases at V and 2 bases at J; junction bases unmatched: 2. The CDR3 loop reads CSVRTGNYGYTF. The CDR3 bases are TGCAGCGTGAGGACAGGGAACTATGGCTACACCTTC.

This clonotype was recorded a few times. This rearrangement joins TRBV7-8 to TRBJ1-1, with a tentative D call TRBD1 (6 bases). Germline V gene lookup returns CDR1 SGHVS and CDR2 FQNEAQ. This CDR3 has 15 residues. Trimming left V 1 base short and J 0 bases short, with 9 bases between. CDR3 protein: CASSLGTAVNTEAFF. The DNA of the CDR3 is TGTGCCAGCAGCTTAGGGACAGCAGTGAACACTGAAGCTTTCTTT.

This CDR3 reads CASSQGHGPGEQYF. The CDR3 DNA sequence: TGCGCCAGCAGCCAGGGCCATGGGCCAGGCGAGCAGTACTTC. The chain employs TRBV4-3 and TRBJ2-7; D unresolved. Germline V gene sequence: CDR1 LGHNA, CDR2 YSLEER. V lost 3 bases and J 6 bases, leaving 15 bases between the germline ends. The CDR3 contains 14 residues.

This clonotype showed up many times. The chain couples TRBV11-2 to TRBJ2-7; 7 bases agree with TRBD1. The CDR3 has 15 residues. With 2 bases clipped from V and 4 bases from J, the junction kept 8 bases outside the gene matches. The germline CDR1 and CDR2 sequences are SGHAT and FQNNGV. Here the CDR3 reads CASSLSQGVGYEQYF. CDR3 in DNA: TGTGCCAGCAGCTTATCCCAGGGGGTGGGGTACGAGCAGTACTTC.

This CDR3 reads CASTHAGLAETQYF. DNA of the CDR3: TGTGCCAGCACTCATGCGGGGCTAGCGGAGACCCAGTACTTC. The V gene is TRBV11-2, the J gene TRBJ2-5; possible D gene TRBD2, 6 bases. Trimming shortened V by 7 bases and J by 5 bases, and 17 bases separated the two germline ends. There are 14 residues in the CDR3. Germline V gene data show CDR1 as SGHAT and CDR2 as FQNNGV.

A few counts support this clonotype. The CDR3 bases are TGTGCCAGCAATAGCGGAGGCGGGGAGCTGTTTTTT. Translating gives CASNSGGGELFF. The gene calls are TRBV28 and TRBJ2-2, with TRBD2 as a possible D gene (6 bases). Trimming cost V 7 bases and J 7 bases, with 10 bases left between them. CDR3 length: 12 amino acids. Germline V gene lookup returns CDR1 MDHEN and CDR2 SYDVKM.

This clonotype was counted many times. The rearrangement links TRBV28 to TRBJ1-5; D possibly corresponds to TRBD1 (5 bases). This CDR3 has 17 residues. Germline values: CDR1 MDHEN, CDR2 SYDVKM. Trimming removed 4 bases from V and 2 bases from J, with 18 bases in between. The CDR3 bases are TGTGCCAGCAGTTGGGCGAAAGACAGCGGCGGCAATCAGCCCCAGCATTTT. This encodes CASSWAKDSGGNQPQHF.

This clonotype was detected ten times or more. V is TRBV4-2 and J is TRBJ2-2, with D unresolved. V was trimmed by 1 base and J by 0 bases, leaving 9 bases between them. Germline CDR1 reads LGHNA; CDR2 reads YNFKEQ. This CDR3 has 16 amino acids. CDR3 in DNA: TGTGCCAGCAGCCAAGCGACTGCTTCGAACACCGGGGAGCTGTTTTTT. It yields the protein CASSQATASNTGELFF.

There are many counts of this clonotype. The rearrangement joins TRBV20-1 to TRBJ1-5; D gene uncertain. From germline, CDR1 is DFQATT and CDR2 SNEGSKA (reference sequence). The germline V and J ends were trimmed by 6 bases and 3 bases, with 18 bases remaining between them. The CDR3 loop spans 15 amino acids. For the CDR3, the DNA is TGCAGTGCCCTCAAATGGGCCGACCCCAATCAGCCCCAGCATTTT. Residues: CSALKWADPNQPQHF.